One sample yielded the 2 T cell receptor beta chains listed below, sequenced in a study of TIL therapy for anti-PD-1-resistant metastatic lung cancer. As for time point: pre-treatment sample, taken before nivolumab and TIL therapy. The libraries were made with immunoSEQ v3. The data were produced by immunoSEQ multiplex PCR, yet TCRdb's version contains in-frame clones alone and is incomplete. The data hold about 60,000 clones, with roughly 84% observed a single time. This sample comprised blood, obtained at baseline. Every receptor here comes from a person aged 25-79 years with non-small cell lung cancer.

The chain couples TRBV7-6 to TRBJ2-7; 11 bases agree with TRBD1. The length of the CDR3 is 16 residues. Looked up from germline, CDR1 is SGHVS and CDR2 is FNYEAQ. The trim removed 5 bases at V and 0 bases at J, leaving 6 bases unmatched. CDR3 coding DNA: TGTGCCAGCAGCATTACGGACAGGGGGCGCTCCTACGAGCAGTACTTC. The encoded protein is CASSITDRGRSYEQYF.

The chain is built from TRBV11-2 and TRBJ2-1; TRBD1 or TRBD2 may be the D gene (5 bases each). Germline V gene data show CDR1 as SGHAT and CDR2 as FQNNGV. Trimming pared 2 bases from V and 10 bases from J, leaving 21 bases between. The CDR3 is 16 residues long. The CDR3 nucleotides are TGTGCCAGCAGCTTATTCGGAGCGCCAGGGAGAGTGGAGCAGTTCTTC. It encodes CASSLFGAPGRVEQFF.